A single sample gave rise to the 9 T cell receptor beta chains below, sequenced in a study of cytomegalovirus exposure and HLA in healthy donors. The PCR used 60 Vbeta and 13 Jbeta primers. The assay was immunoSEQ multiplex PCR, and TCRdb's table has in-frame clones only and misses some. The sample lists roughly 110,000 clones; just over 70% were seen once. The sequenced sample was PBMCs. The receptors originated from a boy younger than 18 in good health and CMV-seronegative.

This clone turned up a few times. The chain combines TRBV6-1 with TRBJ2-7; 8 bases line up with TRBD1. CDR1 is MNHNS and CDR2 is SASEGT in the germline V gene. There are 15 residues in the CDR3. J lost 5 bases, V lost 1 base, and 7 bases had no gene match. CDR3 sequence: CASSEEEAGGDEQYF. CDR3 nucleotides: TGTGCCAGCAGTGAAGAGGAGGCAGGGGGCGACGAGCAGTACTTC.

This chain joins TRBV15 and TRBJ1-2; possibly TRBD1 for D (5 bases). CDR3 length equals 13 residues. The V end was cut by 3 bases, the J end by 8 bases, with 13 bases between. CDR1 is LNHNV, CDR2 YYDKDF, per germline (reference sequence). This chain's CDR3 is CATSSLQGYGYTF. In nucleotides, the CDR3 is TGTGCCACCAGCAGTCTTCAGGGCTACGGCTACACCTTC.

The chain links TRBV7-8 to TRBJ2-1; D unclear. Trimming shortened V by 5 bases and J by 7 bases, and 15 bases separated the two germline ends. The CDR3 extends over 14 amino acids. Germline assignment: CDR1 SGHVS and CDR2 FQNEAQ. CDR3 DNA sequence: TGTGCCAGCAGCCCCAGATCTAGAACAAATGAGCAGTTCTTC. Translation: CASSPRSRTNEQFF.

V and J are TRBV10-3 and TRBJ1-2; TRBD1 might be the D (5 bases). CDR3 length: 11 residues. The germline gives CDR1 ENHRY, CDR2 SYGVKD. V was shortened by 11 bases and J by 4 bases, with 11 bases between the two germline ends. The DNA of the CDR3 is TGTGCCGTATTCGGGGGCTATGGCTACACCTTC. Protein: CAVFGGYGYTF.

The rearrangement links TRBV9 to TRBJ2-5; TRBD2 matches at 7 bases. This CDR3 has 16 amino acids. V trimming: 0 bases; J trimming: 2 bases; junction bases outside the gene matches: 7. Per the germline V gene, CDR1 is SGDLS and CDR2 is YYNGEE. DNA of the CDR3: TGTGCCAGCAGCGTAGAGGGAGGGAGACCTCAAGAGACCCAGTACTTC. It yields the protein CASSVEGGRPQETQYF.

This clone occurred a few times. The chain links TRBV28 to TRBJ1-1; no reliable D call. The CDR3 extends over 15 amino acids. CDR1 MDHEN and CDR2 SYDVKM come from the germline V gene. V was pared by 1 base and J by 6 bases, with 15 bases between. The CDR3 nucleotides are TGTGCCAGCAGTTTATTGGGGAGCGGCGGGGCTGAAGCTTTCTTT. Residues: CASSLLGSGGAEAFF.

This sequence joins TRBV5-1 and TRBJ1-1, with D tentatively TRBD1 (6 bases). Trimming removed 4 bases from V and 1 base from J, with 14 bases in between. The CDR3 extends over 15 amino acids. The germline V gene has CDR1 SGHRS and CDR2 YFSETQ. The CDR3 reads CASSPRPGANTEAFF. The CDR3, as DNA: TGCGCCAGCAGCCCCCGGCCAGGGGCGAACACTGAAGCTTTCTTT.

This clone was seen a handful of times. V is TRBV29-1 and J is TRBJ1-1; D not resolved. Trimming cost V 4 bases and J 3 bases, with 15 bases left between them. CDR3 length: 14 residues. In germline, CDR1 is SQVTM, CDR2 ANQGSEA. CDR3 region: CSVGYSGWDTEAFF. The CDR3 nucleotides read TGCAGCGTTGGTTATTCAGGTTGGGACACTGAAGCTTTCTTT.

For this clone: At one of its ends the junction is not consistent with the germline gene, which may arise from a read error. The chain uses TRBV6-1 and TRBJ1-5, with D possibly matching TRBD1 (6 bases). The CDR3 has 11 amino acids. Germline V gives CDR1 MNHNS, CDR2 SASEGT. This CDR3 reads CASSDPGQVDF. Written as DNA, the CDR3 is TGTGCCAGCAGTGACCCGGGACAAGTGGATTTT.